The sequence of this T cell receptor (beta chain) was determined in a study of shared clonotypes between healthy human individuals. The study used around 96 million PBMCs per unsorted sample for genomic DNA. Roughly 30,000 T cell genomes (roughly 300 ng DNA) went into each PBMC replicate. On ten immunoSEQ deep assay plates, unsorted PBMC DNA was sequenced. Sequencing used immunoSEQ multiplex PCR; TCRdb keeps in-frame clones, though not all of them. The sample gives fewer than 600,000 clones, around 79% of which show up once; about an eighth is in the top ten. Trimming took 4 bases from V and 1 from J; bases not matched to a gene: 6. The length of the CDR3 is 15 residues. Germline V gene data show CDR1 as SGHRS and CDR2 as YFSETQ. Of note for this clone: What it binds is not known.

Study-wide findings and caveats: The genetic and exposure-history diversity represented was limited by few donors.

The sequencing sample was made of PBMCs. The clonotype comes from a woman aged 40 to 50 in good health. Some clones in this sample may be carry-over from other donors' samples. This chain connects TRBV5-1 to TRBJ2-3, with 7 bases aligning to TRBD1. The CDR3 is CASSPPGTGTDTQYF. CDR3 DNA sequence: TGCGCCAGCAGCCCCCCGGGGACAGGCACAGATACGCAGTATTTT.